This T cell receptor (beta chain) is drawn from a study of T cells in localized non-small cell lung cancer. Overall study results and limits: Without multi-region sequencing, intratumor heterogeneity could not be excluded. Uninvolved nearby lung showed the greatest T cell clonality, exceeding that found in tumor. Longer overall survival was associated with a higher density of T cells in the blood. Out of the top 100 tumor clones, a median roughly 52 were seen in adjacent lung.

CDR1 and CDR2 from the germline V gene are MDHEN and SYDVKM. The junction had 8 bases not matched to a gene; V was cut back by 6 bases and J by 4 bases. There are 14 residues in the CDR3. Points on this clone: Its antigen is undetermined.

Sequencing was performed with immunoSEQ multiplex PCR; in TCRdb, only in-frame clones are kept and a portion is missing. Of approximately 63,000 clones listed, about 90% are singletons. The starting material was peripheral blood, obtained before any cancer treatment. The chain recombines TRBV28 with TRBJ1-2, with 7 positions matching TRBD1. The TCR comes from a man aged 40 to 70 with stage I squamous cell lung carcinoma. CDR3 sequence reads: CASRDLGTVYGYTF. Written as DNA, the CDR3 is TGTGCCAGCAGAGACTTGGGGACAGTCTATGGCTACACCTTC.